Presented here are 27 T cell receptor beta chains from one specimen sequenced in a study of control samples from healthy donors and cancer patients. Assay: immunoSEQ multiplex PCR; the TCRdb copy retains only in-frame clones and omits some. This sample has about 130,000 clones, with roughly 94% found just once. Sequencing was carried out using PBMCs. All receptors come from a man aged 55 to 70 with colorectal cancer.

This clone showed up just a few times. The chain joins TRBV3-1 (or the pseudogene TRBV3-2) to TRBJ1-4, with TRBD1 matching 10 bases. CDR1 and CDR2 from the germline V gene are LGHDT and YNNKEL (reference sequence). This CDR3 is 16 amino acids long. J was trimmed by 8 bases and V by 0 bases; bases with no gene match: 6. In DNA, the CDR3 is TGTGCCAGCAGCCAAGAGGGACAGGGGATTTCAGAAAAACTGTTTTTT. Encoded protein: CASSQEGQGISEKLFF.

This clone is a singleton in its sample. V and J are TRBV6-6 and TRBJ1-2, with a tentative D call TRBD1 (5 bases). Trimming pared 5 bases from V and 0 bases from J, leaving 10 bases between. The CDR3 covers 14 residues. CDR1 and CDR2 (germline): MNHNY, SVGAGI (reference sequence). The CDR3 nucleotides are TGTGCCAGCAGTGCCGCCAGGGCTAACTATGGCTACACCTTC. The encoded protein is CASSAARANYGYTF.

The chain has TRBV29-1 and TRBJ1-2; D gene ambiguous. This CDR3 contains 13 residues. V was cut by 4 bases and J by 5 bases, with 14 bases left in between. Germline V gene sequence: CDR1 SQVTM, CDR2 ANQGSEA. CDR3 DNA sequence: TGCAGCGTTGGGGATAGTGGGCCTTATGGCTACACCTTC. Its translation: CSVGDSGPYGYTF.

The chain links TRBV7-9 to TRBJ1-2, with 7 positions matching TRBD1. This CDR3 region has 15 residues. The V gene's germline CDR1 is SEHNR and CDR2 FQNEAQ (reference sequence). The V segment lost 5 bases and the J segment 2 bases; nucleotides outside the gene matches: 8. The CDR3 DNA reads as TGTGCCAGCAGCACTTGGACAGGAGAAAACTATGGCTACACCTTC. This codes for CASSTWTGENYGYTF. Drawing the rest from reference TRBV7-9 and TRBJ1-2, the complete variable domain is DTGVSQNPRHKITKRGQNVTFRCDPISEHNRLYWYRQTLGQGPEFLTYFQNEAQLEKSRLLSDRFSAERPKGSFSTLEIQRTEQGDSAMYLCASSTWTGENYGYTFGSGTRLTVV.

J is TRBJ1-1 and V is TRBV18; TRBD1 might be the D (6 bases). The CDR3 consists of 16 residues. Between the trimmed V and J ends, which lost 3 bases and 1 base, there was a span of 15 bases. Germline loops: CDR1 KGHSH, CDR2 LQKENI. Here the CDR3 DNA reads TGTGCCAGCTCACCCACTTCAGGGGCTACGAACACTGAAGCTTTCTTT. Residues: CASSPTSGATNTEAFF.

To note about this clone: Other DNA sequences of this sample code for an identical CDR3. J is TRBJ2-7 and V is TRBV7-2, with 9 bases aligning to TRBD2. The CDR3 is made up of 14 amino acids. V gave up 5 bases and J gave up 3 bases; unmatched junction bases: 5. In germline, CDR1 is SGHTA, CDR2 FQGNSA. CDR3 in amino acids: CASSLSGGSYEQYF. In DNA, the CDR3 is TGTGCCAGCAGCCTTAGCGGGGGCAGCTACGAGCAGTACTTC.

The V call is TRBV12-3 or TRBV12-4, the J call TRBJ1-2, with D unclear. The V and J ends lost 1 base and 2 bases respectively, with 5 bases between them. The CDR3 is 13 residues long. The CDR3 nucleotides read TGTGCCAGCAGTTTAGGAGGGAACTATGGCTACACCTTC. This sequence encodes CASSLGGNYGYTF.

V usage is TRBV5-4 and J usage is TRBJ2-3, with 12 bases fitting TRBD2. The CDR3 loop spans 15 amino acids. The junction had 6 bases not matched to a gene; V was cut back by 3 bases and J by 7 bases. Germline V gene sequence: CDR1 SGHNT, CDR2 YYREEE (reference sequence). Here the CDR3 DNA reads TGTGCCAGCAGCTCCTGGACTAGCGGGGCGCATACGCAGTATTTT. Translation: CASSSWTSGAHTQYF.

The V and J genes are TRBV9 and TRBJ1-6, with a possible D match to TRBD1 (6 bases). In germline, CDR1 is SGDLS, CDR2 YYNGEE. There are 16 residues in the CDR3. The V end was cut by 0 bases, the J end by 5 bases, with 12 bases between. The CDR3 DNA sequence: TGTGCCAGCAGCGTAGGGGGGGGGCCTCATAATTCACCCCTCCACTTT. Translating it yields CASSVGGGPHNSPLHF.

J is TRBJ2-2 and V is TRBV29-1; D gene uncertain. Germline V gene data show CDR1 as SQVTM and CDR2 as ANQGSEA. V shed 4 bases and J shed 1 base, with 1 base lying between them. There are 11 residues in the CDR3. CDR3 DNA: TGCAGCGTTGTGAACACCGGGGAGCTGTTTTTT. Encoded protein: CSVVNTGELFF.

The table lists this clone with a count of one. This chain connects TRBV4-3 to TRBJ1-5, with a tentative D call TRBD1 (5 bases). V lost 1 base and J 3 bases, leaving 16 bases between the germline ends. The CDR3 extends over 17 amino acids. Germline lookup yields CDR1 LGHNA and CDR2 YSLEER. CDR3 in DNA: TGCGCCAGCAGCCAAGCTTATTCGTCGACAGCCAATCAGCCCCAGCATTTT. Translated: CASSQAYSSTANQPQHF.

This chain uses TRBV9 with TRBJ2-3, with 9 positions matching TRBD2. V gave up 0 bases and J gave up 8 bases; unmatched junction bases: 13. The CDR3 totals 17 residues. Per germline, CDR1 SGDLS and CDR2 YYNGEE. This chain's CDR3 is CASSVAGSGGPGVTQYF. As DNA, the CDR3 is TGTGCCAGCAGCGTAGCGGGTAGCGGGGGTCCCGGGGTTACGCAGTATTTT.

This chain connects TRBV11-2 to TRBJ1-1; D is undetermined. The CDR3 covers 14 residues. Germline V gene sequence: CDR1 SGHAT, CDR2 FQNNGV. The ends were cut back, 5 bases at V and 1 base at J, with 11 bases in the middle. CDR3 in amino acids: CASSLSRGNTEAFF. The DNA of the CDR3 is TGTGCCAGCAGCCTAAGCCGCGGGAACACTGAAGCTTTCTTT.

CDR3 bases: TGTGCCAGCAGCCAGTGGGGGGGGAGCTCCTACAATGAGCAGTTCTTC. It specifies CASSQWGGSSYNEQFF. This rearrangement joins TRBV7-2 to TRBJ2-1, with 7 nucleotides matching TRBD2. Germline assignment: CDR1 SGHTA and CDR2 FQGNSA. The CDR3 totals 16 residues. J was trimmed by 0 bases and V by 5 bases; bases with no gene match: 7.

V gene TRBV6-5 combines with J gene TRBJ1-3; tentatively, D is TRBD1 (6 bases). The ends were cut back, 2 bases at V and 4 bases at J, with 12 bases in the middle. CDR3 size: 15 residues. Germline CDR1 reads MNHEY; CDR2 reads SVGAGI. CDR3 protein: CASSYTGAKGNTIYF. CDR3 in DNA: TGTGCCAGCAGTTACACGGGGGCGAAAGGAAACACCATATATTTT.

The chain uses TRBV9 and TRBJ1-1; D not resolved. This CDR3 has 15 amino acids. The V gene lost 4 bases and the J gene lost 2 bases, with 15 bases spanning the gap. Germline CDR1 and CDR2: SGDLS and YYNGEE. The CDR3 loop is CASSPRAGRNTEAFF. In DNA, the CDR3 is TGTGCCAGCAGCCCGCGGGCCGGACGAAACACTGAAGCTTTCTTT.

The CDR3 nucleotides read TGTGCCAGCAGCTTGGGGACACTGTACCAAGAGACCCAGTACTTC. This gives the protein CASSLGTLYQETQYF. J is TRBJ2-5 and V is TRBV5-6; the D gene is possibly TRBD1 (5 bases). The germline gives CDR1 SGHDT, CDR2 YYEEEE. The CDR3 runs to 15 residues. The germline V and J ends were trimmed by 0 bases and 0 bases, with 9 bases remaining between them. Looking up the rest from reference TRBV5-6 and TRBJ2-5 gives the full variable domain: DAGVTQSPTHLIKTRGQQVTLRCSPKSGHDTVSWYQQALGQGPQFIFQYYEEEERQRGNFPDRFSGHQFPNYSSELNVNALLLGDSALYLCASSLGTLYQETQYFGPGTRLLVL.

V is TRBV6-5 and J is TRBJ2-3; D call uncertain. The CDR3 consists of 15 residues. CDR1 and CDR2 from the germline V gene are MNHEY and SVGAGI. The germline V and J ends were trimmed by 4 bases and 0 bases, with 11 bases remaining between them. As DNA, the CDR3 is TGTGCCAGCAGTTCGACAACTTCTAGCACAGATACGCAGTATTTT. This gives the protein CASSSTTSSTDTQYF.

The V gene is TRBV5-1, the J gene TRBJ2-5, with TRBD2 matching 11 bases. With 4 bases clipped from V and 1 base from J, the junction kept 3 bases outside the gene matches. CDR1 and CDR2 from the germline V gene are SGHRS and YFSETQ. The CDR3 length is 15 residues. DNA for the CDR3: TGCGCCAGCAGCCACGGGACTAGCGGCCAAGAGACCCAGTACTTC. This translates into CASSHGTSGQETQYF.

The chain joins TRBV4-1 to TRBJ2-7; a weak D match, TRBD2 (5 bases). The CDR3 length is 15 residues. V was cut by 1 base and J by 2 bases, with 12 bases left in between. Germline CDR1 reads MGHRA; CDR2 reads YSYEKL. The CDR3 DNA reads as TGCGCCAGCAGCCAAGTCGCCTTGGAGGCCTACGAGCAGTACTTC. As protein: CASSQVALEAYEQYF.

The rearrangement links TRBV2 to TRBJ2-7, with TRBD2 matching 10 bases. Germline loops: CDR1 SNHLY, CDR2 FYNNEI. Trimming at V came to 6 bases and at J to 3 bases, leaving 8 bases not matched to a gene. There are 15 residues in the CDR3. The DNA for the CDR3 is TGTGCCAGCAGAACACTAGCGGGACAAATCTACGAGCAGTACTTC. It codes for CASRTLAGQIYEQYF.

This chain uses TRBV19 with TRBJ2-7; 7 positions match TRBD1. Germline loops: CDR1 LNHDA, CDR2 SQIVND (reference sequence). This CDR3 has 13 residues. The V and J ends lost 5 bases and 4 bases, in that order; junction bases with no gene match: 5. The CDR3 loop reads CASSSPTGYEQYF. The DNA of the CDR3 is TGTGCCAGTAGTTCCCCGACAGGGTACGAGCAGTACTTC.

The V gene is TRBV29-1, the J gene TRBJ1-1; TRBD1 matches 9 bases. CDR1 is SQVTM, CDR2 ANQGSEA, per germline. V gave up 7 bases and J gave up 5 bases; unmatched junction bases: 5. The CDR3 contains 12 residues. CDR3 loop: CSAADRGTEAFF. The CDR3 nucleotides read TGCAGCGCCGCCGACAGGGGGACTGAAGCTTTCTTT.

The rearrangement links TRBV30 to TRBJ2-2, with D possibly called TRBD1 or TRBD2 (6 bases each). The V gene's germline CDR1 is GTSNPN and CDR2 SVGIG (reference sequence). The CDR3 is 17 residues long. The V end lost 4 bases, the J end lost 4 bases, and 22 bases lay between the germline ends. The CDR3 nucleotides read TGTGCCTGGATTCGGCAGTGGGGGGCACTGAGCACCGGGGAGCTGTTTTTT. This codes for CAWIRQWGALSTGELFF.

V and J are TRBV2 and TRBJ2-2; D may match TRBD1 or TRBD2 (6 bases each). This CDR3 region has 15 residues. Germline V gene data show CDR1 as SNHLY and CDR2 as FYNNEI. With 7 bases removed from V and 2 bases from J, the gap between germline ends came to 14 bases. This CDR3 reads CASNNRDSNTGELFF. The CDR3 nucleotides are TGTGCCAGCAACAACAGGGACTCTAACACCGGGGAGCTGTTTTTT.

CDR3 protein: CASSQGVPGQGSYEQYF. CDR3 DNA sequence: TGTGCCAGCAGCCAAGGGGTCCCGGGACAGGGGAGCTACGAGCAGTACTTC. The rearrangement uses TRBV14 and TRBJ2-7, with TRBD1 identical over 10 bases. Trimming at V came to 1 base and at J to 3 bases, leaving 9 bases not matched to a gene. Germline-derived CDR1 and CDR2 are SGHDN and FVKESK. The CDR3 runs to 17 residues.

This clone has only one observation. The chain joins TRBV4-3 to TRBJ2-3; the D gene is possibly TRBD1 (5 bases). With 0 bases removed from V and 3 bases from J, the gap between germline ends came to 13 bases. From germline, CDR1 is LGHNA and CDR2 YSLEER. CDR3 size: 16 residues. CDR3 coding DNA: TGCGCCAGCAGCCAAGATAGGGCAGGGCCGACAGATACGCAGTATTTT. It encodes CASSQDRAGPTDTQYF.